This T cell receptor (beta chain) was recorded in a study of neoadjuvant nivolumab and ipilimumab in lung cancer (TCRdb year 2020). For context, the study as a whole: Intravenous nivolumab was dosed at 3 mg/kg on days 1, 15 and 29, and in the combination arm ipilimumab 1 mg/kg was added on day 1 only. TCR repertoires in pretherapy (baseline) peripheral blood were compared with TCR repertoires in tumors resected at surgery after neoadjuvant immune checkpoint blockade. For each study arm, the primary endpoint of the trial was the rate of major pathologic response (MPR) in the intention-to-treat population. A total of 45 or so patients with operable NSCLC were treated in the trial, with around 23 randomized to nivolumab monotherapy and about 20 randomized to nivolumab plus ipilimumab. Matched pretherapy and resected tumor pairs were analyzed from seven patients, of whom four had been treated with nivolumab and three with nivolumab plus ipilimumab. Findings and caveats that apply to the study as a whole: A small number of samples underwent TCR sequencing. There was no significant correlation between TCR clonality and pathologic tumor regression, and just a single major-pathologic-response sample was available for the clonality-regression analysis. Richness in tumors resected after neoadjuvant therapy showed a positive correlation with pretherapy blood TCR richness (Spearman R ~ 0.82). Greater TCR richness and clonality were observed in resected tumors than in tumor-adjacent uninvolved lung, and increases were observed in more dual-therapy-treated tumors. From pretherapy to surgery, tumor T-cell richness and clonality went up in three of three dual-therapy tumors, versus only two of four nivolumab-treated tumors.

Receptor libraries were prepared by the immunoSEQ multiplex PCR assay. Per the authors' processing: Repertoires were summarized in terms of richness and clonality, and significantly expanded and contracted clones between pre- and post-therapy samples were identified. What TCRdb holds here is the immuneACCESS table cut down to in-frame rearrangements. Part of the clones is not present; checked against another copy, under half of the missing clones reflect an unresolved V gene, and the others are unexplained. V, J and clone size are those of that table, while D and trimming were read from the DNA. The sample profile shows about 17,000 clones; roughly three quarters of them were found once. The ten largest clones add up to under 8.5% of the sample. There are 16 amino acids in the CDR3, from cysteine to phenylalanine inclusive. Here the CDR3 DNA is all that survives: 48 bases in frame from base 1. Unmatched junction bases come to 7, with V trimmed by 0 bases and J by 4 bases. The germline V gene encodes CDR1 SGHAT and CDR2 FQDESV (reference sequence).

Comment on this clone: What antigen it recognizes has not been identified. Base qualities are not recorded, but no much larger clone differs from it by a single base.

Sample time point, as interpreted from the label and publication: at surgical resection after neoadjuvant nivolumab +/- ipilimumab. The samples were obtained from NEOSTAR, a phase 2 randomized trial that tested neoadjuvant nivolumab or nivolumab plus ipilimumab, followed by surgery, in operable NSCLC. This specimen was tumor tissue, taken after neoadjuvant nivolumab, alone or with ipilimumab, at or shortly before surgery. The clonotype originates from an adult with non-small cell lung cancer. The V and J genes are TRBV11-1 and TRBJ2-5, and TRBD2 aligns with 8 junction nucleotides. The bases are TGTGCCAGCAGCTTAGCCCGGGGGGGCCCGGCAGAGACCCAGTACTTC. The translation is CASSLARGGPAETQYF.